This TCR beta chain was profiled in a study of breast tumors, draining lymph nodes, adjacent tissues. Regarding the study as a whole: Tumor T cell lymph node origin was a supported hypothesis, not proven. Most tumor T cells seemingly derive from lymph node, then expand in tumor. Compared with lymph nodes, tumors were less diverse; compared with nontumor tissue, more. Luminal-like breast cancer showed significantly higher tumor–nontumor repertoire similarity than basal-like.

TCRdb reanalysed the multiplex PCR reads using MiXCR and keeps one entry per CDR3 protein. The top ten hold under 30% of the sample, which has about 15,000 distinct CDR3 sequences, around 47% seen once. As to this clonotype: Antigen specificity is unknown.

The sequencing sample was made of tumor-adjacent breast tissue. The origin of this receptor is a female donor with breast cancer. Some clones in this sample may be carry-over from other donors' samples.

Here the CDR3 reads CASSPLAVAGSPDTQYF. The DNA of the CDR3 is TGCGCCAGCAGCCCGTTAGCGGTAGCGGGAAGCCCAGATACGCAGTATTTT. V is TRBV5-1 and J is TRBJ2-3; the match to TRBD2 covers 8 bases. This CDR3 has 17 residues. The J segment lost 4 bases and the V segment lost 4 bases, leaving 14 bases of the junction unmatched. Per the germline V gene, CDR1 is SGHRS and CDR2 is YFSETQ.